A single sample gave rise to the 29 T cell receptor beta chains below, sequenced in a study of OX40 agonist ivuxolimab in advanced cancers. The assay was immunoSEQ multiplex PCR, and TCRdb's table has in-frame clones only and misses some. The sample lists some 35,000 clones; around four fifths were seen once. The material sequenced was CD4+ or CD8+ T cells sorted from blood, taken in a trial of the OX40 agonist ivuxolimab. All receptors come from an adult with an advanced solid tumor such as melanoma, head and neck, liver or kidney cancer.

The chain recombines TRBV14 with TRBJ2-1; D may be TRBD2 (5 bases). Looked up from germline, CDR1 is SGHDN and CDR2 is FVKESK. Trimming left V 4 bases short and J 7 bases short, with 20 bases between. CDR3 length: 16 amino acids. CDR3 sequence (DNA): TGTGCCAGCAGCCCGGCGACTGGACGAGGGTGGAATGAGCAGTTCTTC. This sequence encodes CASSPATGRGWNEQFF.

In nucleotides, the CDR3 is TGTGCCAGCAGCCAAGACGGGCGGGGTGTTTCCTACGAGCAGTACTTC. Its protein product is CASSQDGRGVSYEQYF. The chain employs TRBV4-2 and TRBJ2-7; D may be TRBD2 (6 bases). Germline V gene data show CDR1 as LGHNA and CDR2 as YNFKEQ. V was pared by 0 bases and J by 1 base, with 13 bases between. This CDR3 has 16 residues.

The genes are TRBV14 and TRBJ1-2; the match to TRBD1 covers 9 bases. The germline V gene encodes CDR1 SGHDN and CDR2 FVKESK. This CDR3 has 14 residues. The V and J ends lost 4 bases and 7 bases, in that order; junction bases with no gene match: 7. The CDR3, as DNA: TGTGCCAGCAGCCGGCTACAGGGGGCTGTTGGCTACACCTTC. This codes for CASSRLQGAVGYTF.

The J gene is TRBJ2-7, the V gene TRBV6-1; D is ambiguous. The germline V gene encodes CDR1 MNHNS and CDR2 SASEGT. V was trimmed by 1 base and J by 4 bases, leaving 5 bases between them. The CDR3 runs 12 residues. The CDR3 loop is CASSEVRYEQYF. The CDR3, as DNA: TGTGCCAGCAGTGAAGTGAGGTACGAGCAGTACTTC.

This sequence joins TRBV5-6 and TRBJ1-5, with 8 nucleotides matching TRBD1. From germline, CDR1 is SGHDT and CDR2 YYEEEE. After removal of 1 base from V and 7 bases from J, the junction contained 7 bases not matched to a gene. This CDR3 region has 15 residues. The CDR3 DNA reads TGTGCCAGCAGCTTGTTCCGGGACAGGAGACAGCCCCAGCATTTT. This gives the protein CASSLFRDRRQPQHF.

This chain joins TRBV11-2 and TRBJ1-4; D uncertain. The CDR3 totals 12 residues. The V gene lost 0 bases and the J gene lost 8 bases, with 4 bases spanning the gap. Germline CDR1 SGHAT, CDR2 FQNNGV. The CDR3 DNA reads as TGTGCCAGCAGCTTAGAAGAGGAAAAACTGTTTTTT. As protein: CASSLEEEKLFF.

The chain links TRBV27 to TRBJ2-5; D is perhaps TRBD2 (7 bases). The V end was cut by 3 bases, the J end by 5 bases, with 13 bases between. The germline V gene encodes CDR1 MNHEY and CDR2 SMNVEV (reference sequence). The CDR3 extends over 14 amino acids. The CDR3 loop is CASSLVGGGETQYF. CDR3 DNA: TGTGCCAGCAGTTTGGTAGGGGGAGGGGAGACCCAGTACTTC.

The chain employs TRBV9 and TRBJ1-1; D unclear. CDR3 size: 14 residues. V was pared by 3 bases and J by 1 base, with 10 bases between. In germline, CDR1 is SGDLS, CDR2 YYNGEE. CDR3 bases: TGTGCCAGCAGCGAGGACTTCTCGAACACTGAAGCTTTCTTT. This sequence encodes CASSEDFSNTEAFF.

The chain carries TRBV14 and TRBJ2-7; D possibly corresponds to TRBD1 (6 bases). V was cut by 4 bases and J by 0 bases, with 16 bases left in between. The germline V gene has CDR1 SGHDN and CDR2 FVKESK. This CDR3 contains 16 residues. CDR3 protein: CASSLTPGASSYEQYF. The CDR3 DNA reads as TGTGCCAGCAGCCTTACTCCAGGGGCCAGCTCCTACGAGCAGTACTTC.

This clone was seen once. The genes are TRBV7-8 and TRBJ1-1; no reliable D call. Looked up from germline, CDR1 is SGHVS and CDR2 is FQNEAQ. The CDR3 loop spans 14 amino acids. V was pared by 5 bases and J by 10 bases, with 20 bases between. CDR3 sequence reads: CASSIVAPGSGAFF. CDR3 nucleotides: TGTGCCAGCAGCATAGTCGCGCCCGGGTCGGGAGCTTTCTTT. The full variable domain, with the rest looked up from reference TRBV7-8 and TRBJ1-1, is GAGVSQSPRYKVAKRGQDVALRCDPISGHVSLFWYQQALGQGPEFLTYFQNEAQLDKSGLPSDRFFAERPEGSVSTLKIQRTQQEDSAVYLCASSIVAPGSGAFFGQGTRLTVV.

This clone was detected once. The rearrangement links TRBV30 to TRBJ1-1; D is unclear. Germline CDR1 is GTSNPN and CDR2 is SVGIG (reference sequence). The CDR3 loop spans 12 amino acids. Trimming removed 0 bases from V and 8 bases from J, with 10 bases in between. Here the CDR3 DNA reads TGTGCCTGGAGTGTTGGGAACTTCGAAGCTTTCTTT. Its translation is CAWSVGNFEAFF.

V gene TRBV27 combines with J gene TRBJ2-7; 7 nucleotides line up with TRBD2. Germline lookup yields CDR1 MNHEY and CDR2 SMNVEV (reference sequence). The CDR3 is 14 amino acids. Trimming removed 8 bases from V and 4 bases from J; junction bases left unmatched: 11. CDR3 sequence reads: CASGESGIGYEQYF. CDR3 in DNA: TGTGCCAGCGGTGAAAGCGGGATTGGGTACGAGCAGTACTTC.

The rearrangement links TRBV7-9 to TRBJ1-6; TRBD1 aligns across 8 bases. The CDR3 sequence is 16 residues long. Trimming at V came to 0 bases and at J to 9 bases, leaving 7 bases not matched to a gene. Germline V gene sequence: CDR1 SEHNR, CDR2 FQNEAQ (reference sequence). CDR3 DNA sequence: TGTGCCAGCAGCTTAGCGCAAGGACAGGGCGGTTCACCCCTCCACTTT. Amino acid sequence: CASSLAQGQGGSPLHF.

This rearrangement joins TRBV28 to TRBJ1-5; the D is unclear. Germline-derived CDR1 and CDR2 are MDHEN and SYDVKM. The CDR3 is 14 residues long. The V and J ends lost 7 bases and 5 bases respectively, with 15 bases between them. CDR3: CASTTGTNYQPQHF. The CDR3 DNA is TGTGCCAGCACCACGGGCACAAATTATCAGCCCCAGCATTTT.

The chain is built from TRBV28 and TRBJ1-1; no clear D gene. Germline V lookup: CDR1 MDHEN, CDR2 SYDVKM. Trimming pared 6 bases from V and 7 bases from J, leaving 9 bases between. This CDR3 comprises 11 residues. The CDR3 reads CASSLGIEAFF. In DNA form, the CDR3 reads TGTGCCAGCAGCTTAGGGATTGAAGCTTTCTTT.

This chain joins TRBV27 and TRBJ2-7, with unresolved D. The CDR3 runs to 15 residues. The germline V and J ends were trimmed by 8 bases and 5 bases, with 22 bases remaining between them. CDR1 is MNHEY and CDR2 is SMNVEV in the germline V gene (reference sequence). The CDR3 is CASGPGVGSPHEQYF. The CDR3 DNA is TGTGCCAGCGGACCCGGTGTAGGGTCTCCCCACGAGCAGTACTTC.

The chain links TRBV27 to TRBJ2-7; perhaps TRBD2 as D (5 bases). Per the germline V gene, CDR1 is MNHEY and CDR2 is SMNVEV (reference sequence). V was pared by 8 bases and J by 7 bases, with 18 bases between. This CDR3 has 13 residues. The CDR3 reads CASYGLNRWEQYF. DNA of the CDR3: TGTGCCAGCTACGGACTGAACCGGTGGGAGCAGTACTTC.

The chain has TRBV6-5 and TRBJ2-3, with D maybe TRBD1 (6 bases). Germline-derived CDR1 and CDR2 are MNHEY and SVGAGI. CDR3 length equals 15 residues. V was pared by 3 bases and J by 1 base, with 11 bases between. CDR3 loop: CASSYLGGGTDTQYF. The CDR3 region has the DNA TGTGCCAGCAGTTATTTAGGGGGTGGCACAGATACGCAGTATTTT.

Points on this clone: Other DNA sequences in the same sample also yield this CDR3. CDR3 DNA sequence: TGTGCCAGCAGCTTGCGATTGACGAACGCAGGTACTGAAGCTTTCTTT. This gives the protein CASSLRLTNAGTEAFF. The gene calls are TRBV5-4 and TRBJ1-1; unclear D gene. V was cut by 1 base and J by 5 bases, with 18 bases left in between. The V gene's germline CDR1 is SGHNT and CDR2 YYREEE (reference sequence). This CDR3 has 16 amino acids.

The chain has TRBV5-8 and TRBJ2-7, with TRBD1 matching over 9 bases. This CDR3 contains 14 residues. The germline gives CDR1 SGHTS, CDR2 YDEGEE. Trimming took 0 bases from V and 4 from J; bases not matched to a gene: 2. The CDR3 region is CASSLAGTGYEQYF. The CDR3 DNA sequence: TGTGCCAGCAGCTTGGCCGGGACAGGGTACGAGCAGTACTTC. Drawing the rest from reference TRBV5-8 and TRBJ2-7, the complete variable domain is EAGVTQSPTHLIKTRGQQATLRCSPISGHTSVYWYQQALGLGLQFLLWYDEGEERNRGNFPPRFSGRQFPNYSSELNVNALELEDSALYLCASSLAGTGYEQYFGPGTRLTVT.

This rearrangement joins TRBV13 to TRBJ2-5, with a possible D match to TRBD2 (6 bases). Germline V gene sequence: CDR1 PRHDT, CDR2 FYEKMQ (reference sequence). The CDR3 spans 15 residues. V shed 5 bases and J shed 5 bases, with 18 bases lying between them. CDR3 in DNA: TGTGCCAGCAGCGCCCCCGGGGGAGAGGGGGAGACCCAGTACTTC. This gives the protein CASSAPGGEGETQYF.

This clone was observed at least ten times. The rearrangement uses TRBV7-9 and TRBJ1-1; 7 bases fit TRBD1. V trimming: 4 bases; J trimming: 0 bases; junction bases outside the gene matches: 5. The CDR3 extends over 15 amino acids. CDR1 is SEHNR and CDR2 is FQNEAQ in the germline V gene (reference sequence). This CDR3 is CASSSTGVVNTEAFF. CDR3 bases: TGTGCCAGCAGCTCAACAGGGGTCGTGAACACTGAAGCTTTCTTT. Combining the CDR3 with reference TRBV7-9 and TRBJ1-1 gives the whole variable domain DTGVSQNPRHKITKRGQNVTFRCDPISEHNRLYWYRQTLGQGPEFLTYFQNEAQLEKSRLLSDRFSAERPKGSFSTLEIQRTEQGDSAMYLCASSSTGVVNTEAFFGQGTRLTVV.

This sequence joins TRBV5-5 and TRBJ2-3; D is uncertain. Trimming took off 0 bases at V and 1 base at J, with 6 bases between the two ends. From germline, CDR1 is SGHKS and CDR2 YYEKEE (reference sequence). The CDR3 length is 14 residues. The DNA of the CDR3 is TGTGCCAGCAGCTTGGGGCTCGGCACAGATACGCAGTATTTT. It is translated as CASSLGLGTDTQYF.

The rearrangement uses TRBV28 and TRBJ2-7; D is unresolved. CDR3 length: 15 amino acids. V was clipped by 10 bases and J by 3 bases, with 22 bases between them. CDR1 is MDHEN, CDR2 SYDVKM, per germline. In DNA, the CDR3 is TGTGCCACTAACCCAACGGAGACTTCGGGCTACGAGCAGTACTTC. Its translation: CATNPTETSGYEQYF.

The chain joins TRBV5-4 to TRBJ1-4; D not certain. The length of the CDR3 is 13 residues. V was clipped by 4 bases and J by 8 bases, with 12 bases between them. In germline, CDR1 is SGHNT, CDR2 YYREEE (reference sequence). CDR3: CASSPGWPEKLFF. DNA of the CDR3: TGTGCCAGCAGCCCGGGGTGGCCAGAAAAACTGTTTTTT. Combining the CDR3 with reference TRBV5-4 and TRBJ1-4 gives the whole variable domain ETGVTQSPTHLIKTRGQQVTLRCSSQSGHNTVSWYQQALGQGPQFIFQYYREEENGRGNFPPRFSGLQFPNYSSELNVNALELDDSALYLCASSPGWPEKLFFGSGTQLSVL.

This clone was found a few times. The chain joins TRBV27 to TRBJ2-1; TRBD2 might be the D (5 bases). Germline CDR1 is MNHEY and CDR2 is SMNVEV (reference sequence). CDR3 size: 15 residues. Trimming removed 5 bases from V and 3 bases from J, with 14 bases in between. The CDR3: CASSRGEGIYNEQFF. In DNA, the CDR3 is TGTGCCAGCAGTCGGGGTGAGGGCATCTACAATGAGCAGTTCTTC.

The CDR3 DNA reads as TGTGCCAGCAGGTACCCGGGACAGGGGGCTCGGGGCTACACCTTC. This translates into CASRYPGQGARGYTF. The rearrangement joins TRBV27 to TRBJ1-2; 12 positions match TRBD1. Trimming cost V 6 bases and J 8 bases; bases outside gene matches: 10. The germline gives CDR1 MNHEY, CDR2 SMNVEV (reference sequence). The CDR3 is 15 residues long.

As for this clone: This sample includes further DNA sequences coding for the same CDR3. The gene calls are TRBV2 and TRBJ1-1; D remains unclear. Looked up from germline, CDR1 is SNHLY and CDR2 is FYNNEI. Trimming took off 4 bases at V and 0 bases at J, with 6 bases between the two ends. The CDR3 contains 13 residues. CDR3 in DNA: TGTGCCAGCAGTGTGGGTCTGAACACTGAAGCTTTCTTT. Amino acids: CASSVGLNTEAFF.

J is TRBJ1-1 and V is TRBV4-3; D gene unclear. This CDR3 is 16 amino acids long. The ends were cut back, 1 base at V and 0 bases at J, with 12 bases in the middle. CDR1 and CDR2 from the germline V gene are LGHNA and YSLEER. CDR3 in amino acids: CASSQVIGVMNTEAFF. The CDR3 DNA is TGCGCCAGCAGCCAAGTTATCGGGGTGATGAACACTGAAGCTTTCTTT.